This T cell receptor beta chain was profiled in a study of Ad26.COV2.S vaccination and SARS-CoV-2 variants. General observations from the study: Substantial breadth in spike-specific CD8+ and CD4+ T cell responses was reportedly seen after vaccination. Analytic work on TCR breadth and depth might have understated the full extent of total T cell responses. Vaccine recipients and placebo recipients showed similar non-spike TCR breadth.

CDR3 length: 11 residues. Trimming cost V 2 bases and J 12 bases, with 8 bases left between them. TCRdb's copy holds only in-frame clones and misses some; the assay was immunoSEQ multiplex PCR. The sample contains some 190,000 clones, roughly 89% of which appear only once. This clone was recorded once. What it binds is unknown. The material sequenced was peripheral blood, taken after recovery from COVID-19. The sequence was obtained from a human donor who had recovered from COVID-19. This sequence joins TRBV12-3 or TRBV12-4 and TRBJ2-1, with a tentative D call TRBD2 (5 bases). The CDR3 sequence is CASSLTAGQFF. CDR3 DNA sequence: TGTGCCAGCAGTTTAACGGCGGGGCAGTTCTTC.